A selection of T cell receptor beta chains follows, all from one sample in a study of T cell changes during pregnancy in multiple sclerosis. The repertoire was sequenced with immunoSEQ multiplex PCR; TCRdb's copy has only in-frame clones and lacks some. The sample holds approximately 120,000 clones, roughly 96% seen once. The material sequenced was peripheral blood, taken after pregnancy. Every receptor here comes from a female donor with multiple sclerosis, enrolled in a pregnancy study. Each CDR3 is given with its conserved first and last residue. A D gene is named only where the DNA matches it firmly. Clone size, where shown, is once, few, many, or a class for clones that have expanded.

d_gene | j_gene | abundance | v_gene | CDR3nt | CDR3aa
TRBD1 | TRBJ2-3 | once | TRBV27 | TGTGCCAGCAGTTTCACTACAGGGGGACTTGACACAGATACGCAGTATTTT | CASSFTTGGLDTDTQYF
NA | TRBJ2-5 | NA | TRBV7-3 | TGTGCCAGCAGCGGGGACAACCAAGAGACCCAGTACTTC | CASSGDNQETQYF
NA | TRBJ2-3 | NA | TRBV7-9 | TGTGCCAGCAGCTTGACGGGAGTGGAAGATACGCAGTATTTT | CASSLTGVEDTQYF
TRBD2 | TRBJ2-7 | NA | TRBV6-1 | TGTGCCAGCAGTGACATAGGGACTAGCGGGACTTACGAGCAGTACTTC | CASSDIGTSGTYEQYF
NA | TRBJ2-7 | NA | TRBV6-5 | TGTGCCAGCAGAGTAGCGGCTCTTTACGAGCAGTACTTC | CASRVAALYEQYF
NA | TRBJ2-7 | once | TRBV4-1 | TGCGCCAGCAGCCAAGATCCGGGCGGGACTTCCTACGAGCAGTACTTC | CASSQDPGGTSYEQYF
TRBD2 | TRBJ2-7 | NA | TRBV10-3 | TGTGCCATCAGTGACGGGAGGATGAGCGAGCAGTACTTC | CAISDGRMSEQYF
TRBD2 | TRBJ2-7 | NA | TRBV27 | TGTGCCAGCAGTCCGGGAGGGGCCTCCTACGAGCAGTACTTC | CASSPGGASYEQYF
TRBD1 | TRBJ2-7 | NA | TRBV7-2 | TGTGCCAGCAGCTTAGGAGGACAGGGGGGATTGTACTTC | CASSLGGQGGLYF
TRBD1 | TRBJ1-2 | NA | TRBV19 | TGTGCCAGTAGTTTCACGACAGGGCTCTATGGCTACACCTTC | CASSFTTGLYGYTF
TRBD2 | TRBJ2-3 | NA | TRBV7-2 | TGTGCCAGCAGCTTAGGGCCTAGCGGGCTATCTGGGGATACGCAGTATTTT | CASSLGPSGLSGDTQYF
TRBD1 | TRBJ2-2 | NA | TRBV27 | TGTGCCAGCAGTTTTGGGGGTCTGGGGGACAGGGGTCCCGCCGGGGAGCTGTTTTTT | CASSFGGLGDRGPAGELFF
TRBD2 | TRBJ2-1 | NA | TRBV7-9 | TGTGCCAGCAGCCTATCCGAGCGGGAGAGCTCCTACAATGAGCAGTTCTTC | CASSLSERESSYNEQFF
TRBD2 | TRBJ2-2 | NA | TRBV7-6 | TGTGCCAGCAGCTTAGGGGCTAGCGGAGGAACCGGGGAGCTGTTTTTT | CASSLGASGGTGELFF
TRBD2 | TRBJ2-7 | NA | TRBV11-2 | TGTGCCAGCAGCTTAGAAGGCGGGACTAGCGATAGTGGTGTAATGGGCGAGCAGTACTTC | CASSLEGGTSDSGVMGEQYF
NA | TRBJ1-1 | few | TRBV20-1 | TGCAGTGCAACTAACTTCGGGGAGGCTTTCTTT | CSATNFGEAFF
NA | TRBJ2-1 | NA | TRBV9 | TGTGCCAGCAGCGCCCCCGGGGGGCGATACGGCGGGCTTTCCTACAATGAGCAGTTCTTC | CASSAPGGRYGGLSYNEQFF
NA | TRBJ2-2 | NA | TRBV15 | TGTGCCACCAGCCAAAGAGGGGGAACCGGGGAGCTGTTTTTT | CATSQRGGTGELFF
NA | TRBJ1-5 | NA | TRBV19 | TGTGCCAGTAGTATAGGCCGCGGGGATCAGCCCCAGCATTTT | CASSIGRGDQPQHF
NA | TRBJ2-7 | NA | TRBV11-2 | TGTGCCAGCAGCTCCCCAGAGACTGTTACCTACGAGCAGTACTTC | CASSSPETVTYEQYF
NA | TRBJ2-5 | NA | TRBV4-2 | TGTGCCAGCAGCCAACCAGACAGACCTAAGGGAGAGACCCAGTACTTC | CASSQPDRPKGETQYF
TRBD1 | TRBJ2-2 | NA | TRBV7-6 | TGTGCCAGCAGCTCCCTCGGGACAGGGTCCGGGGAGCTGTTTTTT | CASSSLGTGSGELFF
TRBD1 | TRBJ1-1 | once | TRBV19 | TGTGCCAGTAGTATATCGGGGACAGTCATGAACACTGAAGCTTTCTTT | CASSISGTVMNTEAFF
NA | TRBJ2-6 | once | TRBV27 | TGTGCCAGCAGTTTAACAGAGTCTGGGGCCAACGTCCTGACTTTC | CASSLTESGANVLTF
NA | TRBJ2-5 | once | TRBV7-7 | TGTGCTAGCAGCTTCGGTCGGCAAGAGACCCAGTACTTC | CASSFGRQETQYF
NA | TRBJ2-2 | NA | TRBV2 | TGTGCCAGCAGGTCGGGACTCCTCACCGGGGAGCTGTTTTTT | CASRSGLLTGELFF
NA | TRBJ2-7 | NA | TRBV5-1 | TGCGCCAGCAGCTTGTCAGGACAGTCCTACGAGCAGTACTTC | CASSLSGQSYEQYF
NA | TRBJ1-1 | NA | TRBV5-4 | TGTGCCAGCACTGGACTGGGTGAAGCTTTCTTT | CASTGLGEAFF